Listed below are T cell receptor beta chains from one sample, sequenced in a study of blood T cell repertoires in COVID-19. Produced via immunoSEQ multiplex PCR; TCRdb's table is partial and in-frame only. This table holds 150,000 to 180,000 clones, 85% found once. The sequencing input was peripheral blood. The receptors were sampled from a woman between 55 and 75 years old with COVID-19, enrolled during active disease. The CDR3 runs from the conserved cysteine through the conserved F or W. D genes are given only for firm matches. Clone size appears in some rows only: once, few, many, or a class for an expanded clone.

cdr3_aa cdr3_nt v_call clone_size j_call d_call cdr3_length
CASSYSPLYGYTF TGTGCCAGCAGTTACTCGCCACTTTATGGCTACACCTTC TRBV6-2/TRBV6-3 once TRBJ1-2 - 13
CASSNYGTDTQYF TGTGCCAGCAGTAACTATGGTACAGATACGCAGTATTTT TRBV27 few TRBJ2-3 - 13
CASSFAGGRNYGYTF TGTGCCAGCAGCTTCGCGGGGGGCAGGAACTATGGCTACACCTTC TRBV5-4 - TRBJ1-2 - 15
CASSSPQGRETQYF TGTGCCAGCAGTTCCCCCCAGGGTAGGGAGACCCAGTACTTC TRBV27 - TRBJ2-5 - 14
CASRFRTGEPPQHF TGTGCCAGTAGGTTCCGGACAGGGGAGCCGCCCCAGCATTTT TRBV19 - TRBJ1-5 TRBD1 14
CASSMLGAAKETQYF TGTGCCAGTAGTATGTTGGGGGCGGCCAAGGAGACCCAGTACTTC TRBV19 - TRBJ2-5 - 15
CASSDRISNQPQHF TGTGCCAGCAGCGACAGAATTAGCAATCAGCCCCAGCATTTT TRBV7-2 once TRBJ1-5 - 14
CASSLTRQGMNTIYF TGTGCCAGCAGCTTAACCCGACAGGGAATGAACACCATATATTTT TRBV11-2 - TRBJ1-3 TRBD1 15
CASSLSMNTEAFF TGTGCCAGCAGCTTATCTATGAACACTGAAGCTTTCTTT TRBV11-3 - TRBJ1-1 - 13
CASSISGGRGDTQYF TGCGCCAGCTCAATTAGCGGGGGGCGGGGAGATACGCAGTATTTT TRBV10-2 - TRBJ2-3 TRBD2 15
CATSGGPQETQYF TGTGCCACGAGCGGGGGCCCTCAAGAGACCCAGTACTTC TRBV7-9 - TRBJ2-5 TRBD2 13
CSAFIYNEQFF TGCAGTGCTTTCATTTACAATGAGCAGTTCTTC TRBV20-1 - TRBJ2-1 - 11
CASSRGDRANTEAFF TGTGCCAGCAGTCGTGGGGACAGGGCGAACACTGAAGCTTTCTTT TRBV6-5 - TRBJ1-1 TRBD1 15
CASSVEPLSYNEQFF TGTGCCAGCAGCGTAGAGCCACTCTCCTACAATGAGCAGTTCTTC TRBV9 - TRBJ2-1 - 15
CASSRLAGFGEQFF TGTGCCAGCAGTCGGCTAGCGGGGTTCGGTGAGCAGTTCTTC TRBV6-4 - TRBJ2-1 TRBD2 14
CASSINRQSLRPQPQHF TGTGCCAGTAGTATTAATCGACAGTCCCTACGGCCTCAGCCCCAGCATTTT TRBV19 - TRBJ1-5 - 17
CASIGTSGATGELFF TGCGCCAGCATCGGGACTAGCGGGGCGACCGGGGAGCTGTTTTTT TRBV10-2 - TRBJ2-2 TRBD2 15
CASSFLQGAADTQYF TGTGCCAGCAGCTTCCTACAGGGGGCGGCAGATACGCAGTATTTT TRBV3-1/TRBV3-2 - TRBJ2-3 TRBD1 15
CASSMTGLGYTF TGTGCCAGTAGTATGACAGGGTTAGGCTACACCTTC TRBV19 - TRBJ1-2 TRBD1 12
CASSQETHDRTEAFF TGCGCCAGCAGCCAAGAAACCCACGATCGGACTGAAGCTTTCTTT TRBV4-1 few TRBJ1-1 - 15
CATSPTGNTNEKLFF TGTGCCACCAGTCCCACAGGGAATACTAATGAAAAACTGTTTTTT TRBV24-1 once TRBJ1-4 - 15
CASSLLSDNQPQHF TGTGCCAGCAGCTTGTTGTCAGACAATCAGCCCCAGCATTTT TRBV5-5 - TRBJ1-5 - 14
CASSEGLREFF TGTGCCAGCAGTGAGGGACTGCGGGAGTTCTTC TRBV25-1 - TRBJ2-1 - 11
CASSPPGTSASYEQYF TGTGCCAGCTCACCACCGGGGACTAGCGCCTCCTACGAGCAGTACTTC TRBV18 - TRBJ2-7 TRBD2 16
CASSYPGGGKGGYTF TGTGCCAGCAGTTACCCAGGAGGGGGCAAGGGTGGCTACACCTTC TRBV6-2/TRBV6-3 - TRBJ1-2 TRBD1 15
CASSQDGAGGFSGANVLTF TGTGCCAGCAGCCAAGATGGAGCGGGAGGTTTCTCTGGGGCCAACGTCCTGACTTTC TRBV3-1/TRBV3-2 - TRBJ2-6 TRBD2 19
CASSDPGGGAGETQYF TGTGCCAGTAGTGATCCCGGCGGGGGGGCCGGTGAGACCCAGTACTTC TRBV19 - TRBJ2-5 TRBD2 16
CASSRAGNEQFF TGCGCCAGCAGCCGAGCGGGCAATGAGCAGTTCTTC TRBV4-1 - TRBJ2-1 - 12
CASSFARIQETQYF TGTGCCAGCAGCTTCGCTAGGATCCAAGAGACCCAGTACTTC TRBV7-2 - TRBJ2-5 - 14
CASREGKTFF TGTGCCAGTAGGGAGGGTAAAACTTTCTTT TRBV19 - TRBJ1-1 - 10
CASSLRSGLRRVSSYNEQFF TGCGCCAGCAGCTTAAGATCGGGACTCCGCCGCGTGAGTTCCTACAATGAGCAGTTCTTC TRBV5-1 - TRBJ2-1 - 20
CASSYDRASGYTF TGTGCCAGCAGTTACGACAGGGCTAGCGGCTACACCTTC TRBV6-5 - TRBJ1-2 TRBD1 13
CASNVEGNSPLHF TGTGCCAGCAACGTGGAGGGGAATTCACCCCTCCACTTT TRBV7-9 - TRBJ1-6 - 13
CASSSRGLAGYEQYF TGTGCCAGCAGCTCTAGGGGACTAGCGGGATACGAGCAGTACTTC TRBV11-2 - TRBJ2-7 TRBD2 15
CASVNEYGYTF TGTGCCAGCGTTAACGAGTATGGCTACACCTTC TRBV2 - TRBJ1-2 - 11
CASSEGDRSGYTF TGTGCCAGCAGTGAGGGGGACAGGTCTGGCTACACCTTC TRBV2 - TRBJ1-2 TRBD1 13